The 17 T cell receptor beta chains presented below share a single source sample, sequenced in a study of blood T cells in healthy people across ages. For the second PCR, which ran for roughly 7 to 11 cycles, a sample-barcoded 5' primer and a J-beta primer mix were used. From the 5' RACE reads, TCRdb called clonotypes with MiXCR, one entry per CDR3 protein. The table has about a million distinct CDR3 sequences, roughly half seen once. The sequenced material came from blood. The receptor source for this set is a woman aged 60-70 years in good health.

V and J are TRBV6-5 and TRBJ2-2; no reliable D call. Trimming cost V 3 bases and J 0 bases, with 2 bases left between them. CDR1 and CDR2 (germline): MNHEY, SVGAGI. This CDR3 comprises 13 residues. This CDR3 reads CASSYTNTGELFF. CDR3 coding DNA: TGTGCCAGCAGTTATACGAACACCGGGGAGCTGTTTTTT.

The rearrangement joins TRBV4-3 to TRBJ2-5, with a tentative D call TRBD1 (6 bases). The germline V gene encodes CDR1 LGHNA and CDR2 YSLEER. V was clipped by 6 bases and J by 11 bases, with 25 bases between them. The CDR3 extends over 15 amino acids. The CDR3: CASSQPGTRSNEQYF. DNA for the CDR3: TGCGCCAGCAGTCAACCCGGGACAAGGAGCAATGAGCAGTACTTC.

This clonotype was counted between two and nine times. The chain combines TRBV2 with TRBJ2-7, with TRBD2 matching 16 bases. The J segment lost 2 bases and the V segment lost 9 bases, leaving 10 bases of the junction unmatched. The CDR3 sequence is 17 residues long. The germline V gene has CDR1 SNHLY and CDR2 FYNNEI. CDR3 coding DNA: TGTGCCAGTTTGCCGGGACTAGCGGGAGGGAGGGCCTACGAGCAGTACTTC. It encodes CASLPGLAGGRAYEQYF.

About this clonotype: It may be a read error: a sequence one base away is much more abundant. V gene TRBV2 combines with J gene TRBJ2-5; D possibly uses TRBD1 or TRBD2 (5 bases each). The germline CDR1 and CDR2 sequences are SNHLY and FYNNEI. The CDR3 loop spans 16 amino acids. In nucleotides, the CDR3 is TGTGCCAGCAGTGAAGCGACAGCGGAGGCCGGCGAGACCAAGTACTTC. Amino acids: CASSEATAEAGETKYF.

V gene TRBV29-1 combines with J gene TRBJ2-3, with D possibly being TRBD2 (6 bases). The length of the CDR3 is 12 residues. Trimming removed 7 bases at V and 6 bases at J, with 14 bases between. The germline CDR1 and CDR2 sequences are SQVTM and ANQGSEA. This CDR3 reads CSAKDGRDTQYF. DNA for the CDR3: TGCAGCGCAAAAGATGGGAGGGATACGCAGTATTTT.

The chain joins TRBV3-1 to TRBJ2-1; 11 bases match TRBD2. The CDR3 covers 19 residues. In germline, CDR1 is LGHDT, CDR2 YNNKEL (reference sequence). V gave up 2 bases and J gave up 8 bases; unmatched junction bases: 17. The CDR3 loop reads CASSQLTSGSEGFGDEQFF. CDR3 DNA: TGTGCCAGCAGCCAACTCACTAGCGGGAGCGAGGGATTCGGGGATGAGCAGTTCTTC.

This clonotype appeared once. CDR3: CASSRSPGWGTDTQYF. CDR3 in DNA: TGCGCCAGCAGCCGGTCCCCGGGGTGGGGGACAGATACGCAGTATTTT. The gene calls are TRBV5-1 and TRBJ2-3; D is tentatively TRBD1 or TRBD2 (5 bases each). The V gene lost 4 bases and the J gene lost 3 bases, with 18 bases spanning the gap. CDR1 and CDR2 (germline): SGHRS, YFSETQ. The CDR3 runs to 16 residues.

This clonotype has a single count. V gene TRBV7-9 combines with J gene TRBJ1-4; D is perhaps TRBD1 (5 bases). CDR3 length: 15 residues. Between the trimmed V and J ends, which lost 5 bases and 8 bases, there was a span of 18 bases. CDR1 and CDR2 (germline): SEHNR, FQNEAQ (reference sequence). The CDR3: CASSPLGTAREKLFF. The CDR3 DNA reads as TGTGCCAGCAGCCCGCTGGGGACGGCTCGCGAAAAACTGTTTTTT.

A note on this clonotype: A much larger clone lies a single base off, so this may be a read error. The rearrangement joins TRBV10-3 to TRBJ1-4; the D gene is possibly TRBD1 (6 bases). Trimming pared 11 bases from V and 3 bases from J, leaving 10 bases between. From germline, CDR1 is ENHRY and CDR2 SYGVKD. This CDR3 spans 12 amino acids. CDR3: CAAGAANEKLFF. In DNA form, the CDR3 reads TGTGCCGCAGGGGCAGCTAATGAAAAACTGTTTTTT.

This sequence joins TRBV15 and TRBJ2-1; D gene ambiguous. The CDR3 runs to 13 residues. Germline V CDR1 and CDR2: LNHNV, YYDKDF (reference sequence). The germline V and J ends were trimmed by 0 bases and 7 bases, with 7 bases remaining between them. The CDR3 DNA sequence: TGTGCCACCAGCAGAGATCGGCGTAATGAGCAGTTCTTC. Protein product: CATSRDRRNEQFF.

The count of this clonotype is one. The junction differs from germline at one of its ends, possibly a read error. This chain uses TRBV7-9 with TRBJ2-5; no clear D gene. The J call may be mistaken, given a closer DNA end match to TRBJ2-7. CDR1 SEHNR and CDR2 FQNEAQ come from the germline V gene (reference sequence). There are 14 residues in the CDR3. In nucleotides, the CDR3 is TGTACCAGCACCCTTGACACCTACTCCTACGAGCAGTACTTC. Its translation is CTSTLDTYSYEQYF.

The genes are TRBV4-3 and TRBJ1-1; D is unresolved. V was pared by 1 base and J by 1 base, with 19 bases between. CDR1 is LGHNA and CDR2 is YSLEER in the germline V gene. The CDR3 runs to 18 residues. CDR3 sequence reads: CASSQADAGLAQNTEAFF. The CDR3 DNA reads TGCGCCAGCAGCCAAGCCGACGCCGGACTTGCCCAGAACACTGAAGCTTTCTTT.

This clonotype has a handful of counts. The gene calls are TRBV6-6 and TRBJ1-6, with D hard to call. This CDR3 region has 17 residues. With 2 bases removed from V and 6 bases from J, the gap between germline ends came to 17 bases. Germline-derived CDR1 and CDR2 are MNHNY and SVGAGI (reference sequence). This CDR3 reads CASSYRGSAPINSPLHF. CDR3 DNA sequence: TGTGCCAGCAGTTACAGAGGCTCAGCCCCTATTAATTCACCCCTCCACTTT.

The rearrangement joins TRBV10-3 to TRBJ2-5; possible D gene TRBD2, 5 bases. This CDR3 region has 12 residues. Germline CDR1 is ENHRY and CDR2 is SYGVKD. The V end was cut by 8 bases, the J end by 11 bases, with 18 bases between. The CDR3 here is CAIEGQGNEQYF. CDR3 nucleotides: TGTGCCATCGAGGGTCAAGGGAATGAGCAGTACTTC.

At least ten counts were recorded for this clonotype. V gene TRBV5-1 combines with J gene TRBJ2-3, with 7 bases that match TRBD1. The ends lost 4 bases at V and 0 bases at J; junction bases unmatched: 5. From germline, CDR1 is SGHRS and CDR2 YFSETQ. The CDR3 contains 15 residues. In nucleotides, the CDR3 is TGCGCCAGCAGCACCGGGGACAGAAGCACAGATACGCAGTATTTT. Its translation is CASSTGDRSTDTQYF.

This clonotype has a handful of counts. The chain employs TRBV7-2 and TRBJ2-5; D may be TRBD2 (6 bases). V lost 2 bases and J lost 0, with 13 bases in between. CDR1 is SGHTA, CDR2 FQGNSA, per germline. The CDR3 spans 16 residues. The CDR3 is CASSLMGGTNQETQYF. CDR3 DNA sequence: TGTGCCAGCAGCTTAATGGGCGGGACCAACCAAGAGACCCAGTACTTC. Full variable domain (remainder filled in from reference TRBV7-2 and TRBJ2-5): GAGVSQSPSNKVTEKGKDVELRCDPISGHTALYWYRQSLGQGLEFLIYFQGNSAPDKSGLPSDRFSAERTGGSVSTLTIQRTQQEDSAVYLCASSLMGGTNQETQYFGPGTRLLVL.

This clonotype was seen just once. This chain connects TRBV4-2 to TRBJ2-3; D ambiguous. The V end was cut by 0 bases, the J end by 0 bases, with 7 bases between. Germline V lookup: CDR1 LGHNA, CDR2 YNFKEQ. The CDR3 consists of 15 residues. CDR3 nucleotides: TGTGCCAGCAGCCAAGACCCAGAGAGCACAGATACGCAGTATTTT. It encodes CASSQDPESTDTQYF.